This T cell receptor (beta chain) was identified during a study of T cell repertoires and leukemia-associated antigens. On the study more broadly: Effective reads per sample ranged from about 3 to 5.0 million. Study results and limitations: The four groups had similar numbers of Vbeta, Jbeta genes and CDR3s. Whether expanded clones are antigen-specific and functional remains untested.

TCRdb recomputed calls from the 5' RACE reads with MiXCR, one row per CDR3 protein. The table includes over 10,000 distinct CDR3 sequences, about two fifths detected once. The CD3+ T cells first had an overnight rest without serum. CDR1 is SGHVS and CDR2 is FQNEAQ in the germline V gene. This CDR3 region has 16 residues. V shed 1 base, J shed 5 bases, and the junction held 7 bases outside the gene matches. The sample holds a few counts of this clonotype. The antigen is not known. The clonotype was recovered from a female donor in good health. Sequenced material: CD3+ T cells sorted from blood and cultured. J is TRBJ2-1 and V is TRBV7-8, with 8 bases that match TRBD1. The CDR3 DNA follows: TGTGCCAGCAGCTTAGGGACAGGGTGGGGTAACAATGAGCAGTTCTTC. Translated: CASSLGTGWGNNEQFF.